The 22 T cell receptor beta chains below come from one sample, sequenced in a study of T cell repertoires in cytomegalovirus infection. TCRdb recomputed calls from the reads with MiXCR, one row per CDR3 protein. This repertoire shows about 830,000 distinct CDR3 sequences, approximately 30% found once; its top ten account for approximately 13%. For these TCRs, the target antigens are not known. The material sequenced was cultured CD8+ T cells from PBMCs, taken from culture after CMV antigen stimulation. The receptors here all came from a human donor in good health (CMV status not recorded). Some clones in this sample may be carry-over from other donors' samples.

V gene TRBV7-2 combines with J gene TRBJ1-2; D is ambiguous. Germline CDR1 is SGHTA and CDR2 is FQGNSA. V was shortened by 5 bases and J by 1 base, with 11 bases between the two germline ends. CDR3 length: 14 residues. Here the CDR3 reads CASSQKARNYGYTF. CDR3 nucleotide sequence: TGTGCCAGCAGCCAAAAAGCCCGTAACTATGGCTACACCTTC.

This clonotype was picked up a small number of times. The gene calls are TRBV28 and TRBJ2-7, with TRBD2 as a possible D gene (5 bases). This CDR3 comprises 14 residues. Germline V gene data show CDR1 as MDHEN and CDR2 as SYDVKM. V was trimmed by 4 bases and J by 0 bases, leaving 10 bases between them. The CDR3 loop reads CASSYTGISYEQYV. The CDR3 nucleotides read TGTGCCAGCAGTTATACGGGGATCTCCTACGAGCAGTACGTC.

The chain recombines TRBV2 with TRBJ1-5, with no clear D. The V end was cut by 4 bases, the J end by 4 bases, with 17 bases between. The CDR3 length is 16 residues. Germline assignment: CDR1 SNHLY and CDR2 FYNNEI. CDR3 region: CASSGTGPFRNQPQHF. The CDR3 region has the DNA TGTGCCAGCAGTGGGACTGGACCATTCCGAAATCAGCCCCAGCATTTT. The full variable domain, completed using reference TRBV2 and TRBJ1-5, is EPEVTQTPSHQVTQMGQEVILRCVPISNHLYFYWYRQILGQKVEFLVSFYNNEISEKSEIFDDQFSVERPDGSNFTLKIRSTKLEDSAMYFCASSGTGPFRNQPQHFGDGTRLSIL.

This clonotype was recorded only once. The chain combines TRBV20-1 with TRBJ2-3, with TRBD2 identical over 8 bases. Per germline, CDR1 DFQATT and CDR2 SNEGSKA (reference sequence). There are 14 residues in the CDR3. V shed 6 bases and J 6 bases; nucleotides not matched to a gene: 11. Here the CDR3 DNA reads TGCAGTGCGCTAGTCACGGGGGGGCCTGATACGCAGTATTTT. Its protein product is CSALVTGGPDTQYF.

The chain links TRBV6-2 or TRBV6-3 to TRBJ2-5, with 7 bases identical to TRBD2. V lost 5 bases, J lost 3 bases, and 6 bases stayed unmatched. This CDR3 contains 14 residues. CDR1 and CDR2 (germline): MNHEY, SVGEGT. This chain's CDR3 is CASSAPGLEETQYF. The DNA for the CDR3 is TGTGCCAGCAGTGCCCCCGGACTAGAAGAGACCCAGTACTTC.

This clonotype turned up a few times. The V and J genes are TRBV6-2 or TRBV6-3 and TRBJ2-7; tentatively, D is TRBD2 (6 bases). Trimming removed 0 bases at V and 3 bases at J, with 9 bases between. Looked up from germline, CDR1 is MNHEY and CDR2 is SVGEGT. The CDR3 contains 14 residues. The CDR3 loop reads CASSYSGLNYEQYV. The DNA of the CDR3 is TGTGCCAGCAGTTACTCGGGACTTAACTACGAGCAGTACGTC.

This clonotype occurred many times. This chain joins TRBV12-3 or TRBV12-4 and TRBJ2-7; 7 positions agree with TRBD1. J lost 6 bases, V lost 5 bases, and 7 bases had no gene match. The CDR3 covers 13 residues. CDR3 sequence: CASSHGTASEQYF. For the CDR3, the DNA is TGTGCCAGCAGTCATGGGACAGCGAGCGAGCAGTACTTC.

The chain uses TRBV10-2 and TRBJ2-7, with TRBD1 as a possible D gene (6 bases). Deletions cut 0 bases from V and 4 bases from J, with 13 bases between. Per germline, CDR1 WSHSY and CDR2 SAAADI. This CDR3 spans 15 amino acids. The CDR3 nucleotides are TGCGCCAGCAGTGAGTCGGACAGCGCTAATTACGAGCAGTACTTC. It is translated as CASSESDSANYEQYF.

This clonotype was observed a few times. The chain uses TRBV7-9 and TRBJ2-3; D might be TRBD2 (7 bases). The germline gives CDR1 SEHNR, CDR2 FQNEAQ (reference sequence). The CDR3 is 15 amino acids. The ends were cut back, 6 bases at V and 1 base at J, with 14 bases in the middle. CDR3 bases: TGTGCCAGCAGACGTGGGGGGGCCGGCACAGATACGCAGTATTTT. As protein: CASRRGGAGTDTQYF.

This chain joins TRBV7-6 and TRBJ2-1; the match to TRBD2 covers 11 bases. The CDR3 spans 15 residues. Germline V gene sequence: CDR1 SGHVS, CDR2 FNYEAQ. V lost 7 bases to trimming and J lost 2 bases; unmatched junction nucleotides: 4. CDR3 DNA sequence: TGTGCCAGCACCCAACTAGCGGGGGCCTACAATGAGCAGTTCTTC. This encodes CASTQLAGAYNEQFF.

This clonotype appeared a few times. At one boundary the junction diverges from the germline segment, which might be a read error. The CDR3: CVSSLVVGTNTGELFF. The DNA for the CDR3 is TGTGTCAGCAGCTTAGTCGTGGGGACGAACACCGGGGAGCTGTTTTTT. The J gene is TRBJ2-2, the V gene TRBV7-6; D not resolved. CDR3 length: 16 residues. CDR1 is SGHVS, CDR2 FNYEAQ, per germline. The full variable domain, rest sourced from reference TRBV7-6 and TRBJ2-2, is GAGVSQSPRYKVTKRGQDVALRCDPISGHVSLYWYRQALGQGPEFLTYFNYEAQQDKSGLPNDRFSAERPEGSISTLTIQRTEQRDSAMYRCVSSLVVGTNTGELFFGEGSRLTVL.

The chain couples TRBV2 to TRBJ2-1, with D possibly TRBD1 on 6 matching bases. The CDR3 contains 12 residues. Germline lookup yields CDR1 SNHLY and CDR2 FYNNEI. With 6 bases removed from V and 8 bases from J, the gap between germline ends came to 11 bases. The CDR3 protein is CASRDSRHEQFF. The CDR3 DNA is TGTGCCAGCAGGGACAGTCGGCATGAGCAGTTCTTC.

The count of this clonotype is one. The chain carries TRBV7-9 and TRBJ2-7; TRBD1 matches at 9 bases. The CDR3 consists of 17 residues. Per the germline V gene, CDR1 is SEHNR and CDR2 is FQNEAQ (reference sequence). V was clipped by 0 bases and J by 2 bases; unmatched bases: 8. CDR3: CASSLAIGTGNAYEQYF. The CDR3 region has the DNA TGTGCCAGCAGCTTAGCTATTGGGACAGGGAATGCCTACGAGCAGTACTTC.

The chain is built from TRBV5-4 and TRBJ1-4; D perhaps matches TRBD1 (5 bases). Germline V gives CDR1 SGHNT, CDR2 YYREEE (reference sequence). Trimming cost V 9 bases and J 6 bases, with 24 bases left between them. The CDR3 length is 16 residues. The DNA for the CDR3 is TGTGCCACCGCCGGTGGGGGAATCGAGGGGTATGAAAAACTGTTTTTT. It codes for CATAGGGIEGYEKLFF.

This clonotype has a handful of counts. The chain links TRBV5-1 to TRBJ1-1; perhaps TRBD1 as D (5 bases). Germline lookup yields CDR1 SGHRS and CDR2 YFSETQ. This CDR3 region has 14 residues. V lost 1 base to trimming and J lost 3 bases, with 10 bases between them. For the CDR3, the DNA is TGCGCCAGCAGCTTGCTCCTAGGGGACACTGAAGCTTTCTTT. Amino acid sequence: CASSLLLGDTEAFF.

The chain couples TRBV4-1 to TRBJ2-1, with 11 bases fitting TRBD2. The germline gives CDR1 MGHRA, CDR2 YSYEKL. Germline trimming cut 3 bases from V and 7 bases from J; bases unmatched to any gene: 8. This CDR3 region has 16 residues. In nucleotides, the CDR3 is TGCGCCAGCAGCCACGTTTATAGCGGGGGGGCGAATGAGCAGTTCTTC. Encoded protein: CASSHVYSGGANEQFF.

This clonotype appeared a few times. V gene TRBV29-1 combines with J gene TRBJ1-2; a weak D match, TRBD1 (5 bases). This CDR3 has 11 amino acids. Trimming stripped 5 bases from V and 3 bases from J, with 7 bases between. CDR1 and CDR2 from the germline V gene are SQVTM and ANQGSEA. CDR3 DNA sequence: TGCAGCGTTTCACAGGACTATGGCTACACCTTC. This sequence encodes CSVSQDYGYTF.

The chain combines TRBV12-3 or TRBV12-4 with TRBJ2-1; 8 positions match TRBD2. The CDR3 is made up of 17 amino acids. V lost 0 bases, J lost 5 bases, and 9 bases stayed unmatched. CDR3 bases: TGTGCCAGCAGTTTAGCCCCCGGGGGGGCCTATAACAATGAGCAGTTCTTC. Protein sequence: CASSLAPGGAYNNEQFF.

This clonotype was recorded only once. The rearrangement links TRBV27 to TRBJ2-3; D is ambiguous. Trimming took off 3 bases at V and 2 bases at J, with 9 bases between the two ends. This CDR3 spans 14 amino acids. Per the germline V gene, CDR1 is MNHEY and CDR2 is SMNVEV (reference sequence). The CDR3 DNA reads TGTGCCAGCAGTTTCTTGGATCCCACAGATACGCAGTATTTT. Its protein is CASSFLDPTDTQYF.

The chain couples TRBV7-9 to TRBJ1-1; 8 bases agree with TRBD1. This CDR3 has 16 amino acids. CDR1 SEHNR and CDR2 FQNEAQ come from the germline V gene (reference sequence). V lost 0 bases and J lost 5; bases outside the gene matches: 8. The CDR3 nucleotides read TGTGCCAGCAGCTTAGCCGGCAGGGGGCTGGGGACTGAAGCTTTCTTT. Translation gives CASSLAGRGLGTEAFF. Full variable domain (outside the CDR3, taken from reference TRBV7-9 and TRBJ1-1): DTGVSQNPRHKITKRGQNVTFRCDPISEHNRLYWYRQTLGQGPEFLTYFQNEAQLEKSRLLSDRFSAERPKGSFSTLEIQRTEQGDSAMYLCASSLAGRGLGTEAFFGQGTRLTVV.

This CDR3 is CASSLPYTGISGYTF. The CDR3 nucleotides read TGTGCCAGCAGTTTGCCCTACACAGGGATTTCTGGCTACACCTTC. V and J are TRBV28 and TRBJ1-2; weak D call: TRBD1 (6 bases). V was clipped by 3 bases and J by 7 bases, with 18 bases between them. The CDR3 covers 15 residues. Germline CDR1 is MDHEN and CDR2 is SYDVKM.

Here the CDR3 DNA reads TGTGCCAGCAGTGAAGGGACAGTGAGCTCCTACGAGCAGTACGTC. This codes for CASSEGTVSSYEQYV. The chain links TRBV6-1 to TRBJ2-7, with D possibly TRBD1 on 6 matching bases. The CDR3 sequence is 15 residues long. The germline V gene encodes CDR1 MNHNS and CDR2 SASEGT. Trimming cost V 1 base and J 0 bases, with 10 bases left between them.